The TCR beta chain under discussion was sequenced for a study of T cell responses to AZD1222 COVID-19 vaccine. Measured with immunoSEQ multiplex PCR; TCRdb has only the in-frame clones, and not every one. The data contain about 110,000 clones, roughly 88% of them singletons. With respect to this clone: As yet, its antigen is unknown.

General study results and limits: Just five to seven AZD1222 recipients tested seropositive at baseline. Sampling captured repertoires only after the peak T cell response. Females outnumbered males among donors, who were mostly white British; clonal diversity was possibly underestimated. Unmutated variant regions are reportedly targeted by nearly half of spike-specific TCRs.

Germline CDR1 and CDR2: SGHDN and FVKESK. There are 13 residues in the CDR3. V was clipped by 4 bases and J by 2 bases, with 9 bases between them. The chain carries TRBV14 and TRBJ2-7; the D is unclear. This sequence originates from an adult in good health. Here the sequenced sample was peripheral blood, taken on day 0 of MenACWY control vaccination. The CDR3 nucleotides read TGTGCCAGCAGCCCGCGAGTGACCTACGAGCAGTACTTC. Its protein is CASSPRVTYEQYF.